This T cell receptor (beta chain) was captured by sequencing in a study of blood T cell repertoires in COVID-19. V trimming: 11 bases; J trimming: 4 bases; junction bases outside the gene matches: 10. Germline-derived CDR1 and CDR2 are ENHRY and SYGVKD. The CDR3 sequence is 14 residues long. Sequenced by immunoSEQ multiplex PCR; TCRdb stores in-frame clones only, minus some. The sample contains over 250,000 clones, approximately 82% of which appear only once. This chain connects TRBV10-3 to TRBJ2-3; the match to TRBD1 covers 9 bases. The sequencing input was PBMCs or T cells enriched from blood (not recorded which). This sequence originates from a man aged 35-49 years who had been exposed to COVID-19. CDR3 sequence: CASLSGTGSDTQYF. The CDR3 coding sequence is TGTGCCTCCCTGAGCGGGACAGGGTCAGATACGCAGTATTTT.